This T cell receptor (beta chain) emerged from a study of human CD8 memory T cell subsets. The source of the PBMC was buffy coats of healthy donors. From duplicate vials of around 160,000 sorted CD8+ T cells per subset, RNA was isolated. Germline V lookup: CDR1 KGHDR, CDR2 SFDVKD. This CDR3 spans 13 amino acids. This clonotype is labeled medium-sized based on frequency. UMI-labeled 5' RACE was used to make TCR beta libraries. Following a re-call of the 5' RACE reads, TCRdb has one entry per CDR3 protein and lacks DNA. In total, the table holds roughly 4,800 distinct CDR3 sequences. The chain recombines TRBV24-1 with TRBJ2-1; lacking DNA, the TRBD1 call made by TCRdb goes unchecked. The sequencing sample was made of CD8+ effector memory T cells (TEM) sorted from PBMCs. Subset noted: effector memory CD8 T cells, CCR7- CD45RO+ CD95+. This receptor was obtained from a human donor in good health. CDR3: CATRGGPHFEQFF.